This is a list of T cell receptor beta chains from one sample in a study of vaccination effects on CD4 cells after COVID-19. The assay was immunoSEQ multiplex PCR, and TCRdb's table has in-frame clones only and misses some. In the table there are 45,000 to 55,000 clones, 60% to 75% of which are singletons. These receptors are not linked to any known antigen. The sample was CD4+ T cells from PBMCs cultured without peptide, taken after COVID-19 vaccination. The receptors were gathered from a human donor who received a COVID-19 vaccine. CDR3s include the opening cysteine and the closing phenylalanine or tryptophan. Each record gives: J gene, V gene, clone size, D gene, CDR3 DNA, CDR3 protein. D genes are given only for firm matches. Clone size is given for some rows only: seen once, a few or many times, or a class if the clone is expanded.

TRBJ1-2	TRBV19	-	-	TGTGCCAGTAGTCGAGACCTCAGGGTGGGCGGCTACACCTTC	CASSRDLRVGGYTF
TRBJ2-7	TRBV4-1	few	-	TGCGCCAGCAGCCAAGATGGGTGGGGGGGCAACTACGAGCAGTACTTC	CASSQDGWGGNYEQYF
TRBJ2-1	TRBV18	-	TRBD2	TGTGCCAGCTCACCTACTAGCGGGGGTTACAATGAGCAGTTCTTC	CASSPTSGGYNEQFF
TRBJ2-3	TRBV2	-	-	TGTGCCAGCACCCTGACAGAGCTAACGCAGTATTTT	CASTLTELTQYF
TRBJ2-7	TRBV7-9	-	TRBD2	TGTGCCAGCAGCGCTAGCGGGGGTTCCTACGAGCAGTACTTC	CASSASGGSYEQYF
TRBJ2-1	TRBV5-8	few	-	TGTGCCAGCAGCTTAGCCGGGGCCTCCTACAATGAGCAGTTCTTC	CASSLAGASYNEQFF
TRBJ1-1	TRBV6-4	-	TRBD1	TGTGCCAGCAGTACACAGGGGGTGGGCACTGAAGCTTTCTTT	CASSTQGVGTEAFF
TRBJ1-2	TRBV4-1	-	-	TGCGCCAGCAGCCAAGGGGGGGGCCGGGGGAACTATGGCTACACCTTC	CASSQGGGRGNYGYTF
TRBJ2-1	TRBV19	-	-	TGTGCCAGTAGTAGGACACGAGGCAATGAGCAGTTCTTC	CASSRTRGNEQFF
TRBJ1-1	TRBV7-9	-	-	TGTGCCAGCAGCGCACAGGGAAGAGAAGGGGCTGAAGCTTTCTTT	CASSAQGREGAEAFF
TRBJ2-7	TRBV5-5	-	-	TGTGCCAGCAGCTTGGCTCAGGTCCACGAGCAGTACTTC	CASSLAQVHEQYF
TRBJ2-7	TRBV15	-	-	TGTGCCACCAGCAGAGATAGAGTAACGGGGTCAATCTCCTACGAGCAGTACTTC	CATSRDRVTGSISYEQYF
TRBJ1-1	TRBV10-3	medium-sized	TRBD1	TGTGCCATCAGTGACGCGGGGACAGGTGAAGCTTTCTTT	CAISDAGTGEAFF
TRBJ1-2	TRBV18	-	-	TGTGCCAGCTCACCAAAGGAGGATGTTTCTAACTATGGCTACACCTTC	CASSPKEDVSNYGYTF
TRBJ2-3	TRBV16	-	-	TGTGCCAGCAGCCGAACGGAGTTCAACGGCCCAGATACGCAGTATTTT	CASSRTEFNGPDTQYF
TRBJ1-2	TRBV6-1	-	-	TGTGCCAGCAGTGAACAGACTAACTATGGCTACACCTTC	CASSEQTNYGYTF
TRBJ2-2	TRBV19	-	TRBD1	TGTGCCAGTCTTCGCGCAGGGGGCAGGGACACCGGGGAGCTGTTTTTT	CASLRAGGRDTGELFF
TRBJ1-1	TRBV18	-	-	TGTGCCAGCTCACCAAATGAGGGCACTGAAGCTTTCTTT	CASSPNEGTEAFF
TRBJ2-4	TRBV9	few	-	TGTGCCAGCAGCCCCGTGGGGAGGGGGCCCCAAGACATTCAGTACTTC	CASSPVGRGPQDIQYF
TRBJ2-3	TRBV2	-	TRBD2	TGTGCCAGCAGTGTACGAAGGAGCGGGAGGGAGCCCGGCACAGATACGCAGTATTTT	CASSVRRSGREPGTDTQYF
TRBJ2-7	TRBV5-1	-	-	TGCGCCAGCAGCTTGGCAGGGGACGAGCAGTACTTC	CASSLAGDEQYF
TRBJ2-5	TRBV29-1	-	-	TGCAGCGTCCCGGAGGGGGGAAACCAAGAGACCCAGTACTTC	CSVPEGGNQETQYF
TRBJ2-5	TRBV2	few	TRBD1	TGTGCCAGCAGTGAAGGGACAGGGGAGACCCAGTACTTC	CASSEGTGETQYF
TRBJ2-1	TRBV3-1/TRBV3-2	-	-	TGTGCCAGCGGGGGATACTCCTACAATGAGCAGTTCTTC	CASGGYSYNEQFF
TRBJ2-7	TRBV18	-	TRBD1	TGTGCCAGCTCACCCGGGACAGGGGACTACGAGCAGTACTTC	CASSPGTGDYEQYF
TRBJ2-3	TRBV19	once	TRBD1	TGTGCCAGTAGTATAACGACAGGGCGGGCGACAGATACGCAGTATTTT	CASSITTGRATDTQYF
TRBJ1-2	TRBV14	-	-	TGTGCCAGCAGCCAAGATGGGGTCTATGGCTACACCTTC	CASSQDGVYGYTF
TRBJ2-7	TRBV6-5	-	-	TGTGCCACATCCCCTAGGCCCTACGTCTCCTACGAGCAATACTTC	CATSPRPYVSYEQYF
TRBJ1-1	TRBV27	-	-	TGTGCCAGCAGTCTTAGGACGAACACTGAAGCTTTCTTT	CASSLRTNTEAFF
TRBJ1-2	TRBV3-1/TRBV3-2	-	-	TGTGCCAGCAGCCGGGACGGGTCGTATGGCTACACCTTC	CASSRDGSYGYTF
TRBJ2-5	TRBV27	-	-	TGTGCCAGCAGTGCCTTTGAGGGACCTCAAGAGACCCAGTACTTC	CASSAFEGPQETQYF
TRBJ2-2	TRBV13	-	TRBD2	TGTGCCAGCAGCTGGCTAACTAGCGGGAAGCCCGGGGAGCTGTTTTTT	CASSWLTSGKPGELFF
TRBJ2-1	TRBV5-1	-	TRBD1	TGCGCCAGCAGCACGGGACAGGGGACAAATGAGCAGTTCTTC	CASSTGQGTNEQFF
TRBJ2-2	TRBV3-1/TRBV3-2	-	-	TGTGCCAGCAGGCCGGGGCGCACCGGGGAGCTGTTTTTT	CASRPGRTGELFF
TRBJ2-2	TRBV30	few	-	TGTGCCTGGAGGGGGGGCACTAGCACCGGGGAGCTGTTTTTT	CAWRGGTSTGELFF
TRBJ2-4	TRBV19	once	TRBD2	TGTGCCAGCGAGGGTTGGCTAGCGGGGCCCTCCAAAAACATTCAGTACTTC	CASEGWLAGPSKNIQYF
TRBJ2-1	TRBV11-3	-	TRBD2	TGTGCCAGCAGCTTTGGGAGCGGGGGGGCCTACAATGAGCAGTTCTTC	CASSFGSGGAYNEQFF
TRBJ2-3	TRBV9	-	TRBD2	TGTGCCAGCAGCGTAGCTACCGGGCAGCGGGGGTTAAGCACAGATACGCAGTATTTT	CASSVATGQRGLSTDTQYF
TRBJ2-3	TRBV1	-	-	TGCACCAGCAGCCAAGATCCCCTTCGAGATACGCAGTATTTT	CTSSQDPLRDTQYF
TRBJ2-3	TRBV6-1	few	-	TGTGCCAGCAGTGAAGCGGGGGGTCGAAATACGCAGTATTTT	CASSEAGGRNTQYF
TRBJ1-4	TRBV5-1	-	TRBD1	TGCGCCAGCAGCTTGGAGGACAGGGCCCCCAATGAAAAACTGTTTTTT	CASSLEDRAPNEKLFF
TRBJ2-7	TRBV10-1	few	TRBD1	TGCGCCAGCAGTGAGTCCTGGACAGGGCCCCCCTACGAGCAGTACTTC	CASSESWTGPPYEQYF
TRBJ2-5	TRBV7-2	-	TRBD1	TGTGCCAGCAGCTTAACAGGGGAAGAGACCCAGTACTTC	CASSLTGEETQYF
TRBJ2-3	TRBV10-2	-	-	TGCGCCAGCAGTGAGGGAACCACATTCACAGATACGCAGTATTTT	CASSEGTTFTDTQYF